These 26 T cell receptor beta chains were all obtained from the same sample, sequenced in a study of shared clonotypes between healthy human individuals. Assay used: immunoSEQ multiplex PCR; TCRdb lists only in-frame clones, some missing. Of about 2.4 million clones in the sample, 93% were seen once. The source material was naive CD4+ T cells from PBMCs. Subset in this sample: CD45RA+ positively selected. Receptors originate from a man aged 18-30 years in good health. Some clones in this sample may be carry-over from other donors' samples.

In DNA form, the CDR3 reads TGTGCCAGCAACTCGCGCGGGAACACTGAAGCTTTCTTT. This gives the protein CASNSRGNTEAFF. The rearrangement uses TRBV28 and TRBJ1-1; D remains unclear. There are 13 residues in the CDR3. Germline loops: CDR1 MDHEN, CDR2 SYDVKM. Trimming shortened V by 7 bases and J by 1 base, and 10 bases separated the two germline ends.

The chain uses TRBV4-1 and TRBJ2-1; 11 nucleotides match TRBD2. Germline V lookup: CDR1 MGHRA, CDR2 YSYEKL. The ends lost 4 bases at V and 4 bases at J; junction bases unmatched: 9. CDR3 length: 17 amino acids. The CDR3 is CASSLFSGTSGYNEQFF. CDR3 nucleotide sequence: TGCGCCAGCAGCCTTTTCTCCGGGACTAGCGGATACAATGAGCAGTTCTTC.

This chain connects TRBV2 to TRBJ1-1; D remains ambiguous. Germline V gene data show CDR1 as SNHLY and CDR2 as FYNNEI. The CDR3 has 13 residues. The V gene lost 8 bases and the J gene lost 5 bases, with 15 bases spanning the gap. CDR3 in amino acids: CASLSGLGTEAFF. CDR3 nucleotide sequence: TGTGCCAGCTTATCCGGCCTGGGGACTGAAGCTTTCTTT.

This sequence joins TRBV5-4 and TRBJ2-1; D not certain. Germline V gives CDR1 SGHNT, CDR2 YYREEE (reference sequence). The CDR3 runs to 12 residues. V dropped 7 bases and J dropped 9 bases, with 14 bases sitting between them. Here the CDR3 reads CASSGGMLEQFF. Written as DNA, the CDR3 is TGTGCCAGCTCAGGCGGTATGCTTGAGCAGTTCTTC. Drawing the rest from reference TRBV5-4 and TRBJ2-1, the complete variable domain is ETGVTQSPTHLIKTRGQQVTLRCSSQSGHNTVSWYQQALGQGPQFIFQYYREEENGRGNFPPRFSGLQFPNYSSELNVNALELDDSALYLCASSGGMLEQFFGPGTRLTVL.

The chain joins TRBV4-2 to TRBJ2-5; a weak D match, TRBD2 (5 bases). The J call may be faulty, since TRBJ2-7 better matches the DNA end. Germline-derived CDR1 and CDR2 are LGHNA and YNFKEQ. The CDR3 contains 15 residues. The DNA of the CDR3 is TGTGCCAGCAGCCAAGGCACGGAGGTCGCCTACGAGCAGTACTTC. Residues: CASSQGTEVAYEQYF.

Of note for this clone: At one end the junction does not follow the germline gene, possibly because of a read error. Other DNA sequences in the same sample also yield this CDR3. The chain links TRBV19 to TRBJ2-7, with D tentatively TRBD1 or TRBD2 (5 bases each). The CDR3 contains 12 residues. The germline gives CDR1 LNHDA, CDR2 SQIVND (reference sequence). The CDR3 nucleotides read TGCGCCAGTAGCACGAGGGGCGGCGAGCAGTACTTC. Its protein is CASSTRGGEQYF.

The CDR3 spells CATQTGRPRMSSYNEQFF. CDR3 bases: TGTGCCACCCAGACAGGACGACCCCGAATGAGCTCCTACAATGAGCAGTTCTTC. The chain recombines TRBV19 with TRBJ2-1; TRBD1 might be the D (6 bases). The V gene lost 10 bases and the J gene lost 0 bases, with 25 bases spanning the gap. CDR3 length: 18 residues. Germline V gene lookup returns CDR1 LNHDA and CDR2 SQIVND (reference sequence).

This chain joins TRBV5-1 and TRBJ2-5, with TRBD1 matching 9 bases. The J call may be in error: the DNA end matches TRBJ2-7 better. Germline CDR1 reads SGHRS; CDR2 reads YFSETQ. The CDR3 covers 16 residues. The CDR3: CASSLGRGQGSYEQYF. In DNA form, the CDR3 reads TGCGCCAGCAGCTTGGGAAGGGGACAGGGCTCCTACGAGCAGTACTTC.

This chain uses TRBV10-3 with TRBJ2-7, with 7 bases aligning to TRBD1. The CDR3 contains 13 residues. Germline V lookup: CDR1 ENHRY, CDR2 SYGVKD. The J segment lost 3 bases and the V segment lost 3 bases, leaving 2 bases of the junction unmatched. CDR3 in amino acids: CAISDRQGYEQYF. For the CDR3, the DNA is TGTGCCATCAGTGACCGACAGGGCTACGAGCAGTACTTC.

The gene calls are TRBV4-1 and TRBJ2-7; 13 nucleotides match TRBD2. The CDR3 covers 19 residues. Germline lookup yields CDR1 MGHRA and CDR2 YSYEKL. After removal of 3 bases from V and 1 base from J, the junction contained 12 bases not matched to a gene. CDR3 bases: TGCGCCAGCAGCCACCGACCGGGACTAGCGGGAAACGCTTCCTACGAGCAGTACTTC. It is translated as CASSHRPGLAGNASYEQYF.

This clone was picked up one time. This sequence joins TRBV29-1 and TRBJ2-2, with D possibly matching TRBD2 (5 bases). The CDR3 consists of 13 residues. Deletions cut 4 bases from V and 5 bases from J, with 11 bases between. CDR1 and CDR2 (germline): SQVTM, ANQGSEA. The CDR3 bases are TGCAGCGTTGGGACTTACTTGACCGGGGAGCTGTTTTTT. Translating it yields CSVGTYLTGELFF.

The V call is TRBV18, the J call TRBJ1-1; maybe TRBD1 (5 bases). V lost 2 bases and J 4 bases, leaving 11 bases between the germline ends. CDR3 length: 14 residues. Germline V lookup: CDR1 KGHSH, CDR2 LQKENI. Here the CDR3 reads CASSPYGGVTEAFF. CDR3 bases: TGTGCCAGCTCACCATACGGAGGGGTCACTGAAGCTTTCTTT.

The gene calls are TRBV6-8 and TRBJ1-5; D might be TRBD1 (5 bases). V lost 9 bases and J lost 4, with 13 bases in between. Germline V lookup: CDR1 MNHGY, CDR2 SAAAGT. The CDR3 totals 13 residues. The CDR3, as DNA: TGTGCCAGGAAGGGGCGGAGAAATCAGCCCCAGCATTTT. Translated, it gives CARKGRRNQPQHF.

This chain uses TRBV18 with TRBJ1-1; D gene uncertain. CDR1 and CDR2 (germline): KGHSH, LQKENI. The CDR3 is made up of 14 amino acids. V lost 3 bases and J 3 bases, leaving 11 bases between the germline ends. The CDR3 loop reads CASSPLRTDTEAFF. In DNA form, the CDR3 reads TGTGCCAGCTCACCTCTCCGCACCGACACTGAAGCTTTCTTT.

The V and J genes are TRBV7-3 and TRBJ2-2; D is uncertain. V gave up 6 bases and J gave up 4 bases, with 9 bases separating them. CDR1 and CDR2 (germline): SGHTA, FQGTGA. This CDR3 is 13 amino acids long. CDR3 in DNA: TGTGCCAGCAGAAACTCAGGCACCGGGGAGCTGTTTTTT. Translated: CASRNSGTGELFF.

The V call is TRBV7-9, the J call TRBJ1-2, with 10 bases matching TRBD1. This CDR3 comprises 14 residues. Trimming at V came to 3 bases and at J to 5 bases, leaving 3 bases not matched to a gene. Germline CDR1 and CDR2: SEHNR and FQNEAQ (reference sequence). The CDR3 loop is CASSFGQGVYGYTF. The CDR3 DNA is TGTGCCAGCAGCTTTGGACAGGGGGTTTATGGCTACACCTTC.

With regard to this clone: The junction shows a germline mismatch at one end, possibly a read error. V and J are TRBV7-2 and TRBJ2-7; 7 bases are a match to TRBD2. Per the germline V gene, CDR1 is SGHTA and CDR2 is FQGNSA. This CDR3 is built from 15 residues. In nucleotides, the CDR3 is TGTGCCAGCACCTTAATTACTAGCGTATCCTACGAGCAGTACTTC. Translated: CASTLITSVSYEQYF. The whole variable domain, filled in from reference TRBV7-2 and TRBJ2-7, reads GAGVSQSPSNKVTEKGKDVELRCDPISGHTALYWYRQSLGQGLEFLIYFQGNSAPDKSGLPSDRFSAERTGGSVSTLTIQRTQQEDSAVYLCASTLITSVSYEQYFGPGTRLTVT.

The gene calls are TRBV7-3 and TRBJ2-3; TRBD2 is a possible D gene (6 bases). Trimming took off 5 bases at V and 4 bases at J, with 19 bases between the two ends. Germline loops: CDR1 SGHTA, CDR2 FQGTGA. The CDR3 spans 16 residues. CDR3 amino acids: CASSLNLARGADTQYF. In DNA form, the CDR3 reads TGTGCCAGCAGCCTCAACCTAGCGCGAGGCGCAGATACGCAGTATTTT.

The J gene is TRBJ2-7, the V gene TRBV11-2, with D perhaps being TRBD1 or TRBD2 (5 bases each). Between the trimmed V and J ends, which lost 0 bases and 5 bases, there was a span of 20 bases. Germline V gene sequence: CDR1 SGHAT, CDR2 FQNNGV. The CDR3 covers 17 residues. The CDR3 sequence is CASSLDPQGRVRNEQYF. CDR3 in DNA: TGTGCCAGCAGCTTAGACCCCCAGGGACGGGTTCGGAACGAGCAGTACTTC.

In the case of this clone: The same CDR3 also results from other DNA sequences found in this sample. The chain is built from TRBV28 and TRBJ1-2; D is ambiguous. The germline V gene encodes CDR1 MDHEN and CDR2 SYDVKM. Trimming shortened V by 7 bases and J by 3 bases, and 6 bases separated the two germline ends. The CDR3 loop spans 11 amino acids. This CDR3 is CASTGDYGYTF. Here the CDR3 DNA reads TGTGCCAGCACAGGCGACTATGGCTACACCTTC.

This chain connects TRBV15 to TRBJ2-1, with D unclear. The ends were cut back, 1 base at V and 5 bases at J, with 9 bases in the middle. The CDR3 length is 14 residues. Germline values: CDR1 LNHNV, CDR2 YYDKDF (reference sequence). The CDR3 bases are TGTGCCACCAGCAGAGGAGGAACCGACAATGAGCAGTTCTTC. Its translation: CATSRGGTDNEQFF.

V gene TRBV9 combines with J gene TRBJ2-5; D ambiguous. CDR1 is SGDLS and CDR2 is YYNGEE in the germline V gene. The CDR3 sequence is 14 residues long. V lost 3 bases and J 1 base, leaving 10 bases between the germline ends. The CDR3 nucleotides read TGTGCCAGCAGCGCCGGGTTAGGCCAAGAGACCCAGTACTTC. This translates into CASSAGLGQETQYF. The full variable domain, completed using reference TRBV9 and TRBJ2-5, is DSGVTQTPKHLITATGQRVTLRCSPRSGDLSVYWYQQSLDQGLQFLIQYYNGEERAKGNILERFSAQQFPDLHSELNLSSLELGDSALYFCASSAGLGQETQYFGPGTRLLVL.

The chain has TRBV29-1 and TRBJ2-7; 8 nucleotides line up with TRBD2. Germline values: CDR1 SQVTM, CDR2 ANQGSEA. J was trimmed by 4 bases and V by 1 base; bases with no gene match: 9. The CDR3 spans 15 residues. The CDR3 sequence: CSVEGLAGRIYEQYF. The CDR3 nucleotides read TGCAGCGTTGAAGGATTAGCGGGAAGGATTTACGAGCAGTACTTC.

CDR3 loop: CASSRGGAGAFYNEQFF. CDR3 DNA sequence: TGTGCCAGCAGCCGCGGTGGGGCGGGAGCCTTCTACAATGAGCAGTTCTTC. The V and J genes are TRBV14 and TRBJ2-1; 7 bases match TRBD2. Germline V lookup: CDR1 SGHDN, CDR2 FVKESK. CDR3 length equals 17 residues. The J segment lost 3 bases and the V segment lost 4 bases, leaving 12 bases of the junction unmatched.

The chain recombines TRBV5-1 with TRBJ2-1; 11 bases agree with TRBD2. The CDR3 has 17 amino acids. The junction had 12 bases not matched to a gene; V was cut back by 4 bases and J by 6 bases. Looked up from germline, CDR1 is SGHRS and CDR2 is YFSETQ. The CDR3 protein is CASSNFIAGGPANEQFF. In DNA form, the CDR3 reads TGCGCCAGCAGCAATTTCATAGCGGGAGGGCCCGCCAATGAGCAGTTCTTC.

A few counts support this clone. The CDR3 sequence: CAGGSRTEAFF. CDR3 DNA: TGTGCCGGGGGGTCGAGGACTGAAGCTTTCTTT. The chain carries TRBV10-3 and TRBJ1-1, with D possibly TRBD1 on 5 matching bases. The CDR3 is made up of 11 amino acids. From germline, CDR1 is ENHRY and CDR2 SYGVKD. V lost 11 bases to trimming and J lost 5 bases, with 12 bases between them.